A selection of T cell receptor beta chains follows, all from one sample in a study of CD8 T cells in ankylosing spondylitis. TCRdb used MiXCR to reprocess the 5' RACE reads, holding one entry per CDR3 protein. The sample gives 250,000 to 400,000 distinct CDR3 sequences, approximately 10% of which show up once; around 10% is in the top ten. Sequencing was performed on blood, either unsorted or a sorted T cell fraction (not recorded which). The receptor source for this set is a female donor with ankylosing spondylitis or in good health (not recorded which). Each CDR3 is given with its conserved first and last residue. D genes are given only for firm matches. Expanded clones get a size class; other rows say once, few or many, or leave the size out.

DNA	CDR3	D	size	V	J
TGCGCCAGCAGCGAGACAGGGCCGGGAGATACGCAGTATTTT	CASSETGPGDTQYF	TRBD1	many	TRBV5-1	TRBJ2-3
TGTGCCAGCATTAGACCTGAAGCTGGGGCCAACGTCCTGACTTTC	CASIRPEAGANVLTF	.	.	TRBV28	TRBJ2-6
TGCGAAAGACAGGGCACTGAAGCTTTCTTT	CERQGTEAFF	TRBD1	many	TRBV20-1	TRBJ1-1
TGCAGTGCTAGAGATCTCCTAGCGGGGACGTCCTACGAGCAGTACTTC	CSARDLLAGTSYEQYF	TRBD2	few	TRBV20-1	TRBJ2-7
TGCAGTGCATCCGGCGCTAGCTCCTACAATGAGCAGTTCTTC	CSASGASSYNEQFF	.	many	TRBV20-1	TRBJ2-1
TGTGCCACCAGTGAGGGACTCAGTAATCAGCCCCAGCATTTT	CATSEGLSNQPQHF	.	.	TRBV24-1	TRBJ1-5
TGTGCCTCCTGCCACCCAGACGACTCAAGAGGAACCCAGTACTTC	CASCHPDDSRGTQYF	.	.	TRBV3-1	TRBJ2-5
TGTGCCAGCAGCCAAGATGCCGGGCAAACCTACAATGAGCAGTTCTTC	CASSQDAGQTYNEQFF	.	many	TRBV14	TRBJ2-1
TGCGCCAGCAGCTTGCAGAGTTATGACAGGGGAGGAAAAGATACGCAGTATTTT	CASSLQSYDRGGKDTQYF	TRBD1	few	TRBV5-1	TRBJ2-3
TGTGCCAGCAGGCCCGGGATCCATGAGCAGTTCTTC	CASRPGIHEQFF	.	many	TRBV12-3/TRBV12-4	TRBJ2-1
TGCAGTGCTAGTCCTGGATATACAGATACGCAGTATTTT	CSASPGYTDTQYF	.	.	TRBV20-1	TRBJ2-3
TGTGCCAGCAGCGTAGCACCAGCGGGAGTCTACGAGCAGTACTTC	CASSVAPAGVYEQYF	TRBD2	many	TRBV9	TRBJ2-7
TGTGCCAGCAGCTTCACAGGAAGAGATGAAAAACTGTTTTTT	CASSFTGRDEKLFF	.	many	TRBV5-6	TRBJ1-4
TGCGCCAGCAGCTCCGGACACCAACCCGAGCAGTACTTC	CASSSGHQPEQYF	.	many	TRBV5-1	TRBJ2-7
TGTGCCAGCAACCCGGACAGCTCCAATCAGCCCCAGCATTTT	CASNPDSSNQPQHF	.	many	TRBV12-3/TRBV12-4	TRBJ1-5
TGTGCCACCAGAGGCAGCGGGGGGGACAATGAGCAGTTCTTC	CATRGSGGDNEQFF	TRBD2	.	TRBV24-1	TRBJ2-1
TGTGCCACCAGTGGAGTGGGGGCATTTCAGCCCCAGCATTTT	CATSGVGAFQPQHF	.	.	TRBV24-1	TRBJ1-5
TGTGCCAGCAGCTTCGGACAGTCCCACCTAGAGACCCAGTACTTC	CASSFGQSHLETQYF	.	few	TRBV5-5	TRBJ2-5
TGCGCCAGCAGAGCAGCGGGACGATTCGACGAGCAGTACTTC	CASRAAGRFDEQYF	TRBD2	.	TRBV10-2	TRBJ2-7
TGTGCCAGCCTTTTGCGCGACTGGGGATCGAGCACCGGGGAGCTGTTTTTT	CASLLRDWGSSTGELFF	.	many	TRBV7-8	TRBJ2-2